A selection of T cell receptor beta chains follows, all from one sample in a study of blood T cell repertoires in COVID-19. The repertoire was sequenced with immunoSEQ multiplex PCR; TCRdb's copy has only in-frame clones and lacks some. Altogether some 150,000 clones are present, around 91% being singletons, with the ten largest covering 3% to 3.5%. Input material: peripheral blood. Source of these receptors: a woman aged 60-75 years with active COVID-19. The CDR3 runs from the conserved cysteine through the conserved F or W.

CDR3aa: CASSEEGLAGGEQYF
v_gene: TRBV6-1
j_gene: TRBJ2-7

CDR3aa: CASSISLVDRLALWNQPQHF
v_gene: TRBV19
j_gene: TRBJ1-5

CDR3aa: CAWSVVGGTDTQYF
v_gene: TRBV30
j_gene: TRBJ2-3

CDR3aa: CASSYQGATNEKLFF
v_gene: TRBV6-6
j_gene: TRBJ1-4

CDR3aa: CAWRWQITDTQYF
v_gene: TRBV30
j_gene: TRBJ2-3

CDR3aa: CATSDSGGGQGLNEQFF
v_gene: TRBV24-1
j_gene: TRBJ2-1

CDR3aa: CASSKGDNQPQHF
v_gene: TRBV6-5
j_gene: TRBJ1-5

CDR3aa: CASSLGEKLFF
v_gene: TRBV5-1
j_gene: TRBJ1-4

CDR3aa: CASSFSSNTEAFF
v_gene: TRBV27
j_gene: TRBJ1-1

CDR3aa: CATSDLDRNNEQFF
v_gene: TRBV24-1
j_gene: TRBJ2-1

CDR3aa: CASSAEYMNTEAFF
v_gene: TRBV5-1
j_gene: TRBJ1-1

CDR3aa: CASSLLAGMNTEAFF
v_gene: TRBV5-6
j_gene: TRBJ1-1

CDR3aa: CASSFSGSNEKLFF
v_gene: TRBV28
j_gene: TRBJ1-4

CDR3aa: CASSEDSGRGWTQYF
v_gene: TRBV2
j_gene: TRBJ2-5

CDR3aa: CSGSGLAGEGGSTDTQYF
v_gene: TRBV29-1
j_gene: TRBJ2-3

CDR3aa: CASSPSGTAYEQYF
v_gene: TRBV13
j_gene: TRBJ2-7

CDR3aa: CASTGGTRYYNEQFF
v_gene: TRBV27
j_gene: TRBJ2-1

CDR3aa: CASSLGRESYTF
v_gene: TRBV9
j_gene: TRBJ1-2

CDR3aa: CSVGRGMNTEAFF
v_gene: TRBV29-1
j_gene: TRBJ1-1

CDR3aa: CASSAPQGSWETQYF
v_gene: TRBV7-2
j_gene: TRBJ2-5

CDR3aa: CASRTGTQPQHF
v_gene: TRBV28
j_gene: TRBJ1-5

CDR3aa: CASSKCRQVEKLFF
v_gene: TRBV21-1
j_gene: TRBJ1-4

CDR3aa: CASSLSRGQGEQYF
v_gene: TRBV4-1
j_gene: TRBJ2-7

CDR3aa: CASSFIGGEQFF
v_gene: TRBV7-9
j_gene: TRBJ2-1

CDR3aa: CAWRTLRSTGELFF
v_gene: TRBV30
j_gene: TRBJ2-2

CDR3aa: CASSQSPGLGEAFF
v_gene: TRBV3-1/TRBV3-2
j_gene: TRBJ1-1

CDR3aa: CASSLRDRGFNYGYTF
v_gene: TRBV7-2
j_gene: TRBJ1-2

CDR3aa: CASSSGISGEKLFF
v_gene: TRBV18
j_gene: TRBJ1-4

CDR3aa: CASSLLGTGGLTEAFF
v_gene: TRBV28
j_gene: TRBJ1-1

CDR3aa: CAWSPPGGDTQYF
v_gene: TRBV30
j_gene: TRBJ2-3

CDR3aa: CASSSGTNTGELFF
v_gene: TRBV6-4
j_gene: TRBJ2-2

CDR3aa: CASSTRGTAKNIQYF
v_gene: TRBV18
j_gene: TRBJ2-4

CDR3aa: CASSVAGGTEAFF
v_gene: TRBV10-2
j_gene: TRBJ1-1

CDR3aa: CASSQLGGSPTDTQYF
v_gene: TRBV14
j_gene: TRBJ2-3

CDR3aa: CAWRGTSGNTGELFF
v_gene: TRBV30
j_gene: TRBJ2-2

CDR3aa: CASSWTSGSYNEQFF
v_gene: TRBV7-3
j_gene: TRBJ2-1

CDR3aa: CASSPSEGQGYGYTF
v_gene: TRBV4-3
j_gene: TRBJ1-2